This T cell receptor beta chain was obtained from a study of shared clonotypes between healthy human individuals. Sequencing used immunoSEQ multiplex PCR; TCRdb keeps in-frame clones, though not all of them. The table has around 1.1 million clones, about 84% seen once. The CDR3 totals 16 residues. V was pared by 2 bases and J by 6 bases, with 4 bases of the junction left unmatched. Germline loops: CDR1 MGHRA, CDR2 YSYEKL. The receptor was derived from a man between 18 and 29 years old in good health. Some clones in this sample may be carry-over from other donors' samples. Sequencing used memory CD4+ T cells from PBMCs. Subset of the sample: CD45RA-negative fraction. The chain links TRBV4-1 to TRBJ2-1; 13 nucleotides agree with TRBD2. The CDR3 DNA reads TGCGCCAGCAGCCAAATTACTAGCGGGAGGGGCAATGAGCAGTTCTTC. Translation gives CASSQITSGRGNEQFF.